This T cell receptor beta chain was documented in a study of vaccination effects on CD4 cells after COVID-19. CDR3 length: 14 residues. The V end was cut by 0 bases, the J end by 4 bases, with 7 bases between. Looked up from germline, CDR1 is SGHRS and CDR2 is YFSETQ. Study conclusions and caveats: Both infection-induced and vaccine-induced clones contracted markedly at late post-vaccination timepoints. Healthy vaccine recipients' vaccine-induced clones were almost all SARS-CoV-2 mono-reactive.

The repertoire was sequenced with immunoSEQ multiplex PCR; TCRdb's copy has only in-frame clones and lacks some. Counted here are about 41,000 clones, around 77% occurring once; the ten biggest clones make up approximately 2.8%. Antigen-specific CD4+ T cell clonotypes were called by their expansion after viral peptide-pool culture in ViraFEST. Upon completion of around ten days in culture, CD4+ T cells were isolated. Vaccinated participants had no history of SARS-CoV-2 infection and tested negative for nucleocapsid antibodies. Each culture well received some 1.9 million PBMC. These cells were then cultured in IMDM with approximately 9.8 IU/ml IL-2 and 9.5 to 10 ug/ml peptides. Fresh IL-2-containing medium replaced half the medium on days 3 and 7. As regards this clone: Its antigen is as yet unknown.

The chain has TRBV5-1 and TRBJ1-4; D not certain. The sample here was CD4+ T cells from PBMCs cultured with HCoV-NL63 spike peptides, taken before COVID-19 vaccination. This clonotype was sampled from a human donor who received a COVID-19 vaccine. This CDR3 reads CASSLDSRNEKLFF. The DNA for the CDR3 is TGCGCCAGCAGCTTGGACAGTCGTAATGAAAAACTGTTTTTT.